The sequence of this T cell receptor beta chain was determined in a study of blood T cells in healthy people across ages. As for the study in general: Per every two T cells, about one barcoded beta molecule was captured by template switching. Study findings and constraints: TCR beta diversity per million T cells fell roughly linearly with age. Whereas aged donors had fewer naive CD4+ cells, long-lived donors had more of them and higher diversity.

As regards this clonotype: Its antigen is still unknown.

For the second PCR, which ran for about 6 to 11 cycles, a sample-barcoded 5' primer and a J-beta primer mix were used. TCRdb redid the calling of the 5' RACE reads with MiXCR, one entry per CDR3 protein. The data show 700,000 to 950,000 distinct CDR3 sequences, about 40% seen once. The CDR3 has 17 amino acids. The germline gives CDR1 SGDLS, CDR2 YYNGEE. Trimming cost V 0 bases and J 2 bases; bases outside gene matches: 9. This sequence joins TRBV9 and TRBJ2-3; the match to TRBD1 covers 7 bases. The clonotype was recovered from a woman aged 55-69 years in good health. Source material: blood. In DNA, the CDR3 is TGTGCCAGCAGCGTAGCCGTGGGACAGACCCTCACAGATACGCAGTATTTT. It yields the protein CASSVAVGQTLTDTQYF.